These T cell receptor beta chains were read from a single sample in a study of blood T cells in healthy people across ages. MiXCR, run by TCRdb on the 5' RACE reads, gives a single entry per CDR3 protein. The data show 800,000 or so distinct CDR3 sequences, about 59% seen once. Sequenced input: blood. These receptors originate from a man aged 25 to 40 in good health. Each CDR3 is given with its conserved first and last residue. A D gene is named only where the DNA matches it firmly. Some rows have no size entry. The others give once, few or many, or a class for an expanded clone.

j_gene,v_gene,d_gene,abundance,CDR3aa,CDR3nt
TRBJ2-7,TRBV6-2/TRBV6-3,NA,once,CASRGPGSYNEQYF,TGTGCCAGCAGGGGTCCGGGCTCCTACAATGAGCAGTACTTC
TRBJ2-5,TRBV20-1,NA,NA,CSAITELQETQYF,TGTAGTGCTATAACAGAACTACAAGAGACCCAGTACTTC
TRBJ2-7,TRBV9,NA,NA,CASSQMTDTYEQYF,TGTGCCAGCAGCCAAATGACAGACACCTACGAGCAGTACTTC
TRBJ1-5,TRBV9,NA,NA,CASSVDQGNQPQHF,TGTGCCAGCAGCGTAGATCAGGGAAATCAGCCCCAGCATTTT
TRBJ1-2,TRBV3-1,NA,NA,CASSQREMVYGYTF,TGTGCCAGCAGCCAACGGGAGATGGTCTATGGCTACACCTTC
TRBJ2-5,TRBV28,NA,NA,CASSSIWGEANGLQETQYF,TGTGCCAGCAGTTCAATATGGGGGGAGGCAAACGGGTTACAAGAGACCCAGTACTTC
TRBJ2-5,TRBV20-1,TRBD2,NA,CSAGEMSSGGAETQYF,TGCAGTGCTGGAGAAATGTCTAGCGGGGGGGCAGAGACCCAGTACTTC
TRBJ2-2,TRBV12-3/TRBV12-4,NA,NA,CASSFTVGELFF,TGTGCCAGCAGTTTTACTGTAGGGGAGCTGTTTTTT
TRBJ2-5,TRBV10-3,TRBD1,NA,CAISTSDRGLGGGTQYF,TGTGCCATCTCTACCTCGGACAGGGGGCTTGGGGGGGGGACCCAGTACTTC
TRBJ2-5,TRBV12-3/TRBV12-4,TRBD2,few,CASKPSAGIETQYF,TGTGCCAGCAAGCCGTCAGCGGGGATAGAGACCCAGTACTTC
TRBJ2-5,TRBV7-2,TRBD2,once,CASSLGRGLAGGRETQYF,TGTGCCAGCAGCTTAGGCCGGGGACTAGCGGGGGGGCGAGAGACCCAGTACTTC
TRBJ2-5,TRBV7-3,NA,NA,CASSLETGRGTQYF,TGTGCCAGCAGCTTAGAGACAGGGCGGGGGACCCAGTACTTC
TRBJ1-2,TRBV25-1,NA,few,CASRATGTNYGYTF,TGTGCCAGCAGAGCTACAGGGACTAACTATGGCTACACCTTC
TRBJ2-5,TRBV9,TRBD2,NA,CASSGGGLAYETQYF,TGTGCCAGCAGCGGGGGGGGACTAGCATATGAGACCCAGTACTTC
TRBJ2-3,TRBV6-1,TRBD2,few,CASSRTSGGRSTDTQYF,TGTGCCAGCAGCCGGACTAGCGGGGGGCGAAGCACAGATACGCAGTATTTT
TRBJ2-6,TRBV4-2,NA,once,CASSQEGYGGTGANVLTF,TGTGCCAGCAGCCAAGAGGGTTATGGGGGTACCGGGGCCAACGTCCTGACTTTT
TRBJ2-1,TRBV20-1,TRBD1,NA,CSAGQGEVTGQFF,TGCAGTGCAGGACAGGGGGAAGTAACGGGGCAGTTCTTC
TRBJ2-7,TRBV3-1,TRBD2,NA,CASSHRGGDEQYF,TGTGCCAGCAGCCATCGGGGGGGAGACGAGCAGTACTTC